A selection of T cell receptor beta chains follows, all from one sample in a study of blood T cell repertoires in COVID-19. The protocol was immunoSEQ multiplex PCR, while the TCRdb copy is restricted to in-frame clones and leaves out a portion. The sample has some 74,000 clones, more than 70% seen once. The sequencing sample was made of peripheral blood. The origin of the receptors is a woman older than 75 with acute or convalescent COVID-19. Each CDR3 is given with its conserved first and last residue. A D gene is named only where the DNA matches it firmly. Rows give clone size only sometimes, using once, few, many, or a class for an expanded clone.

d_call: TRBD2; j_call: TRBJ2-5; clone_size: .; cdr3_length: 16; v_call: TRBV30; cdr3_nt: TGTGCCTGGAGTCCCCCAACTAGCGGGGTAATGAAGACCCAGTACTTC; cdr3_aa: CAWSPPTSGVMKTQYF
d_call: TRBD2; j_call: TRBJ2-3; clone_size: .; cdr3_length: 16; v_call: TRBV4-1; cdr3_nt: TGCGCCAGCACCCGGGGGGGGGCGGGAGTGGCAGATACGCAGTATTTT; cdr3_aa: CASTRGGAGVADTQYF
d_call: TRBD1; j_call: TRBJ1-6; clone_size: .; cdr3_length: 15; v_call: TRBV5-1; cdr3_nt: TGCGCCAGCAGCCCGGGACAGGGGAGCCATTCACCCCTCCACTTT; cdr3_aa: CASSPGQGSHSPLHF
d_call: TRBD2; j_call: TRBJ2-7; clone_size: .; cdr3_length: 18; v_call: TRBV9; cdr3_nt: TGTGCCAGCAGCGCTAATCCTGCGAGCGGGATGGGCTCCTACGAGCAGTACTTC; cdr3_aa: CASSANPASGMGSYEQYF
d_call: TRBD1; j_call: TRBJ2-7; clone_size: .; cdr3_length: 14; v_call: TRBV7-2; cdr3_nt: TGTGCCAGCAGCAGGGGACAGCCCCCCAACGAGCAGTACTTC; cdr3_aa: CASSRGQPPNEQYF
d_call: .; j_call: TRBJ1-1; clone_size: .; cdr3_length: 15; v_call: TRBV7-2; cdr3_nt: TGTGCCAGCAGCTTAGCGTCTAGCGGGAACACTGAAGCTTTCTTT; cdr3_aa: CASSLASSGNTEAFF
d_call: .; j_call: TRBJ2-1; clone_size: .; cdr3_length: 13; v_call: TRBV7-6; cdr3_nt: TGTGCCAGCGCGGGACGTCTATACAATGAGCAGTTCTTC; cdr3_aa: CASAGRLYNEQFF
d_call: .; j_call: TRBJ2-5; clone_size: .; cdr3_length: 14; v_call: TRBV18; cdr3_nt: TGTGCCAGCTCACCACCGGGACTGCAAGAGACCCAGTACTTC; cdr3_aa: CASSPPGLQETQYF
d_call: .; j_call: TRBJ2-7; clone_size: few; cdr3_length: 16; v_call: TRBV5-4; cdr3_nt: TGTGCCAGCAGCTTGGCCGGAGGGGGGGGCTCCTACGAGCAGTACTTC; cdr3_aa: CASSLAGGGGSYEQYF
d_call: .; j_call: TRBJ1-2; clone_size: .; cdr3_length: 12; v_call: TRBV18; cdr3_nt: TGTGCCAGCTCCCCCACAGGGTCCGGCTACACCTTC; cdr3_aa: CASSPTGSGYTF
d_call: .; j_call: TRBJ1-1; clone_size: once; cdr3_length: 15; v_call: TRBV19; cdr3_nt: TGTGCCAGTAGTGCCCTATGGGGGGGAAACACTGAAGCTTTCTTT; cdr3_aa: CASSALWGGNTEAFF
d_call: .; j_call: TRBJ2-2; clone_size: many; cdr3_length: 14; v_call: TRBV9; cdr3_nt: TGTGCCAGCAGCGTAGATCGGTACACCGGGGAGCTGTTTTTT; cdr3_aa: CASSVDRYTGELFF
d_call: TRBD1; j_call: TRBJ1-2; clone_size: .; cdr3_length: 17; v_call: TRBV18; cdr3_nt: TGTGCCAGCTCACCACTGTCCGGGACAGGCACTAACTATGGCTACACCTTC; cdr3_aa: CASSPLSGTGTNYGYTF
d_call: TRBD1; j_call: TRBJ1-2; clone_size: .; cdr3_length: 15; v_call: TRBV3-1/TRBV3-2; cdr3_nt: TGTGCCAGCAGCCAACCAGGGGGCAGGAACTATGGCTACACCTTC; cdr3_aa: CASSQPGGRNYGYTF
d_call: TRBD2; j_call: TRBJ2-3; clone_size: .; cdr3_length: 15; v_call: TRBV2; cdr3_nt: TGTGCCACCAAGTTCTTAGCGGGGGGCGGAGATACGCAGTATTTT; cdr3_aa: CATKFLAGGGDTQYF
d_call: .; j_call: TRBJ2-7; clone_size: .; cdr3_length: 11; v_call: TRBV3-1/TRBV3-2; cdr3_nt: TGTGCCAGCAGCCAGCTATACGAGCAGTACTTC; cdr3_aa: CASSQLYEQYF
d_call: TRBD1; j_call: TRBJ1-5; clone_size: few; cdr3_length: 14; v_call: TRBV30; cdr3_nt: TGTGCCTGGAGTGGGACAGGGGGCAACCAGCCCCAGCATTTT; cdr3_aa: CAWSGTGGNQPQHF
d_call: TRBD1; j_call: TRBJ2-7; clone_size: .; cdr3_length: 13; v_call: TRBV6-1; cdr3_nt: TGTGCCAGCAGTGAACCGGGACAGAGTCAGCAGTACTTC; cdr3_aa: CASSEPGQSQQYF
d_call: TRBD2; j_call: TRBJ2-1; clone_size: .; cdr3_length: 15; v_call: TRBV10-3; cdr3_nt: TGTGCCATCAGTGAGGTGCGGGGGGGCAACAATGAGCAGTTCTTC; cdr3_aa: CAISEVRGGNNEQFF
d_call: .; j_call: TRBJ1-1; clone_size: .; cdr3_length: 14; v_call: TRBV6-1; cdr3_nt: TGTGCCAGCAGTGAAGAAAGACAGCTCAGAGAAGCTTTCTTT; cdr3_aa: CASSEERQLREAFF
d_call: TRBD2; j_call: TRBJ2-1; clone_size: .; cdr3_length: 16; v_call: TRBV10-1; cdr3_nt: TGCGCCAGCAGTGGGAATGCGGGAGGGCCCAGAAATGAGCAGTTCTTC; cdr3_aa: CASSGNAGGPRNEQFF
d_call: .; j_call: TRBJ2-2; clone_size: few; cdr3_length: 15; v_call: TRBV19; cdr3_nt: TGTGCCAGTAGTATTGGGCGGGATCAGACCGGGGAGCTGTTTTTT; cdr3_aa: CASSIGRDQTGELFF
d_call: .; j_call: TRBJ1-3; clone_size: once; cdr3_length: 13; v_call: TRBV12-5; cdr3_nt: TGTGCTAGTGGACAATCGGGGGGGAACACCATATATTTT; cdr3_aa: CASGQSGGNTIYF
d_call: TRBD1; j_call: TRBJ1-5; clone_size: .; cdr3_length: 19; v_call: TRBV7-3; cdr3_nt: TGTGCCAGCAGCAAAAGCGGGGACAGGGGACCTTATAGCAATCAGCCCCAGCATTTT; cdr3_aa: CASSKSGDRGPYSNQPQHF
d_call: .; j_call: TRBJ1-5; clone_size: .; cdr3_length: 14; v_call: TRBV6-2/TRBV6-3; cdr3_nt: TGTGCCAGCAGTGACAGCAGTAGCAATCAGCCCCAGCATTTT; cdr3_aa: CASSDSSSNQPQHF
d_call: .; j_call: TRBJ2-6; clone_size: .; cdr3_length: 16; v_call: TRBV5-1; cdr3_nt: TGCGCCAGCAGCTTGGGGTGGGCCTCTGGGGCCAACGTCCTGACTTTC; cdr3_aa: CASSLGWASGANVLTF
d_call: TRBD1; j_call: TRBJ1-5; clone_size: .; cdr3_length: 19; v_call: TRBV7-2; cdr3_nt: TGTGCCAGCAGCTTAGGAGCACCGGGACAGTCTAATAGCAATCAGCCCCAGCATTTT; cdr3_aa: CASSLGAPGQSNSNQPQHF
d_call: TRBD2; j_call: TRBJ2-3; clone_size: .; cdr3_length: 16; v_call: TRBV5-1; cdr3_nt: TGCGCCAGCAGCTCCCCCGGACTAGCTGGCACAGATACGCAGTATTTT; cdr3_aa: CASSSPGLAGTDTQYF
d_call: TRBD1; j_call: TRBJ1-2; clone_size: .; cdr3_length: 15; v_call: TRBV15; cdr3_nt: TGTGCCACCAGCAGCCCGGGACAGGGGGCATCAGGCTACACCTTC; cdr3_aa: CATSSPGQGASGYTF
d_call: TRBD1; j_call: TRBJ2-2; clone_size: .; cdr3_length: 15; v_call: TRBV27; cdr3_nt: TGTGCCAGCAGGCGAGGACAGGCTAACACCGGGGAGCTGTTTTTT; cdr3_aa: CASRRGQANTGELFF
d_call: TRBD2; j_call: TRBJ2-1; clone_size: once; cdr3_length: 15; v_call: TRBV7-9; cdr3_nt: TGTGCCAGCAGCTTATCGGGGGGCTCCTACAATGAGCAGTTCTTC; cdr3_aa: CASSLSGGSYNEQFF
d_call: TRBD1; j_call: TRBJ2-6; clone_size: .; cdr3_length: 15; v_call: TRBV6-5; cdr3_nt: TGTGCCAGCAGGACAGGGGGGAATGGGGCCAACGTCCTGACTTTC; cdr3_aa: CASRTGGNGANVLTF
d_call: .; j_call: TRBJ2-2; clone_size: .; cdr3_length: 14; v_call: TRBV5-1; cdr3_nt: TGCGCCAGCAGCTTGCAGGGTCTCGGAGGGGAGCTGTTTTTT; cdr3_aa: CASSLQGLGGELFF
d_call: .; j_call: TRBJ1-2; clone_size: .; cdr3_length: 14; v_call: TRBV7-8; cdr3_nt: TGTGCCAGCAGCTCGGGGCTCCCGAGGGGGGGCTACACCTTC; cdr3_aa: CASSSGLPRGGYTF
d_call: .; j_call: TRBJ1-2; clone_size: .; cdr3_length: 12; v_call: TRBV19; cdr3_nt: TGTGCCAGCGCGCCCAGGATTTATGGCTACACCTTC; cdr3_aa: CASAPRIYGYTF
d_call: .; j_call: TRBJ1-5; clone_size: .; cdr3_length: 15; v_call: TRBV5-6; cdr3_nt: TGTGCCAGCAGCTTGGCAGGGGTTTTCAATCAGCCCCAGCATTTT; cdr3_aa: CASSLAGVFNQPQHF
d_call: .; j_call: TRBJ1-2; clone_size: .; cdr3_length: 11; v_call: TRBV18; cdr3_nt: TGTGCCAGCTCAGCGGACTATGGCTACACCTTC; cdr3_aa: CASSADYGYTF
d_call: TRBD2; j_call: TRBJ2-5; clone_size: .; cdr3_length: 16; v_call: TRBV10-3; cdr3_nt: TGTGCCATCAGAGGACTAGCGGGAGGTAACCAAGAGACCCAGTACTTC; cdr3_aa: CAIRGLAGGNQETQYF
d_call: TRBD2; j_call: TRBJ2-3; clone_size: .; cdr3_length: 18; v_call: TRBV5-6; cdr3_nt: TGTGCCAGCAGCTTGGGTCCTTGGAGGACTAGGGGAACAGATACGCAGTATTTT; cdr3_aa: CASSLGPWRTRGTDTQYF
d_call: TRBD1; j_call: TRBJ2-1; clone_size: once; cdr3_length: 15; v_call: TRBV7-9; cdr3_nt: TGTGCCAGCAGCCGGACAGGGGTCTTCTACAATGAGCAGTTCTTC; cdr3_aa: CASSRTGVFYNEQFF
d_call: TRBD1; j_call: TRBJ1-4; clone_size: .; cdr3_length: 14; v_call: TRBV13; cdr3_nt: TGTGCCAGCAGCATCGACAGGGGCCGAGGAAAACTGTTTTTT; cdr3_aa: CASSIDRGRGKLFF
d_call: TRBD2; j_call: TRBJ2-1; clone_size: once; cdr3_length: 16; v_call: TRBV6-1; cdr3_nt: TGTGCCAGCAGTGCCGCCGGGACTAGCGGGAGTCATGAGCAGTTCTTC; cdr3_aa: CASSAAGTSGSHEQFF
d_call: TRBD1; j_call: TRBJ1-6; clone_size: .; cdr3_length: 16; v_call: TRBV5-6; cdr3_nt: TGTGCCAGCAGCCCAGCGGGTCAGGGGGGATATTCACCCCTCCACTTT; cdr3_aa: CASSPAGQGGYSPLHF
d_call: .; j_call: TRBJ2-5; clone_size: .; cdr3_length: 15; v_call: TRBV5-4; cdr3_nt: TGTGCCAGCAGCTTGGATGGGGCGGGACAAGAGACCCAGTACTTC; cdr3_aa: CASSLDGAGQETQYF
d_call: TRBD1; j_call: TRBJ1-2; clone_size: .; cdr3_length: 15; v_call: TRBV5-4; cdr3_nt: TGTGCCAGCAGCTTGGTGGGACAGGGGGACTATGGCTACACCTTC; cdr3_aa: CASSLVGQGDYGYTF
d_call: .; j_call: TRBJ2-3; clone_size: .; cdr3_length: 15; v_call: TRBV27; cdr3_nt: TGTGCCAGCAGTTTATCGGCGGATTATACAGATACGCAGTATTTT; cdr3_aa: CASSLSADYTDTQYF
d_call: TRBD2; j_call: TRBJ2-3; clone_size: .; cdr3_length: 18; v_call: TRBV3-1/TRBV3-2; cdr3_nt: TGTGCCAGCAGCCAAGTGGGGCCCGGAGCGGGAGGAAAAGATACGCAGTATTTT; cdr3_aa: CASSQVGPGAGGKDTQYF
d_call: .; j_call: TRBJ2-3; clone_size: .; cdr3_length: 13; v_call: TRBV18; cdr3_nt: TGTGCCAGCACTGGGGCTTTGACAGATACGCAGTATTTT; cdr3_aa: CASTGALTDTQYF
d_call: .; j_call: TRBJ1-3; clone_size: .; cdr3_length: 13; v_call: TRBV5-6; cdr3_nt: TGTGCCAGCAGCTTCAGGAATCGAAACACCATATATTTT; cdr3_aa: CASSFRNRNTIYF
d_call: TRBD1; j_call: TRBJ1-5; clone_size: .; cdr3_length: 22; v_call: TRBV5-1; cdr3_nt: TGCGCCAGCAGCTTGGGCCCCAGAGGGGGGACAGGGGGTTTAAGGAGCAATCAGCCCCAGCATTTT; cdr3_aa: CASSLGPRGGTGGLRSNQPQHF
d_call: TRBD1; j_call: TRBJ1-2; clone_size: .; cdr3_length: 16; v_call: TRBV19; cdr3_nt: TGTGCCAGTACCGGGACAGGATCTTTTCCCAACTATGGCTACACCTTC; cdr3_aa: CASTGTGSFPNYGYTF